These T cell receptor beta chains were read from a single sample in a study of blood T cell repertoires in COVID-19. Only in-frame clones appear in the TCRdb table, and some are missing; sequencing was by immunoSEQ multiplex PCR. This sample has 69,000 or so clones, with about 82% found just once. Sequenced material: peripheral blood. These TCRs come from an elderly woman with active or convalescent COVID-19. The CDR3 runs from the conserved cysteine through the conserved F or W. Fields, in order: V gene, J gene, D gene, CDR3 DNA, CDR3 protein. D genes are given only for firm matches.

>TRBV5-4|TRBJ1-4|-
TGTGCCAGCAGCCCTCATGGGGCTGAAAAACTGTTTTTT
CASSPHGAEKLFF
>TRBV5-1|TRBJ2-2|TRBD1
TGCGCCAGCAGCTTGCAGGGGGCGACGAACACCGGGGAGCTGTTTTTT
CASSLQGATNTGELFF
>TRBV4-3|TRBJ2-2|TRBD1
TGCGCCAGCAGCCAGAAGAGACAGGGCTCCGGGGAGCTGTTTTTT
CASSQKRQGSGELFF
>TRBV4-3|TRBJ2-5|-
TGCGCCAGCAGCCAAGATAGGAGGCGGACTGGAAAGGCTCAAGAGACCCAGTACTTC
CASSQDRRRTGKAQETQYF
>TRBV9|TRBJ2-1|-
TGTGCCAGCAGCGTAGGGCTAGCCGCTGAGCAGTTCTTC
CASSVGLAAEQFF
>TRBV18|TRBJ1-5|TRBD1
TGTGCCAGCTCCCCCGGGACAGGGAAACCGAGCAATCAGCCCCAGCATTTT
CASSPGTGKPSNQPQHF
>TRBV5-1|TRBJ1-4|-
TGCGCCAGCAGCTCTTACCTGGGGAGACAAAAACTGTTTTTT
CASSSYLGRQKLFF
>TRBV28|TRBJ2-1|TRBD2
TGTGCCAGCAGAGGGGCGGGGGAGTCCTACAATGAGCAGTTCTTC
CASRGAGESYNEQFF
>TRBV4-1|TRBJ1-2|-
TGCGCCAGCAGCCAATTACGTACACAGGGCGTCTATGGCTACACCTTC
CASSQLRTQGVYGYTF
>TRBV3-1/TRBV3-2|TRBJ1-1|TRBD1
TGTGCCAGCAGCCATTGGGACAGGGGGCAAGCTTTCTTT
CASSHWDRGQAFF
>TRBV28|TRBJ1-3|TRBD1
TGTGCCAGCAGTTCCATACAGGGGATGGGTGGAAACACCATATATTTT
CASSSIQGMGGNTIYF